This T cell receptor beta chain stems from a study of shared clonotypes between healthy human individuals. Study-level results: Against clonotypes common to all four donors, non-shared ones had lower generation probabilities. Approximately 5.1% was the fraction of naive CD4 clonotypes found shared across a handful of donors. Expectations were that clonotype sharing among donors would be affected by sequencing depth.

Comment on this clone: Its matching antigen is unknown.

Samples underwent the assay at deep level. The assay was immunoSEQ multiplex PCR, and TCRdb's table has in-frame clones only and misses some. The sample shows roughly 600,000 clones, about 98% of them seen only once. The CDR3 spans 15 residues. Germline V gives CDR1 SGHRS, CDR2 YFSETQ. V dropped 2 bases and J dropped 0 bases, with 12 bases sitting between them. The naive CD8 subset, CD45RO-negative cells positively selected for CCR7, excluded terminally differentiated effector memory CD45RA+ cells. The rearrangement joins TRBV5-1 to TRBJ2-7, with D perhaps matching TRBD2 (6 bases). Sequencing input: naive CD8+ T cells sorted from blood. This clonotype was obtained from a man aged 30 to 39 in good health. DNA for the CDR3: TGCGCCAGCAGCTTAAATGGGGGGAGCTCCTACGAGCAGTACTTC. As protein: CASSLNGGSSYEQYF.